These T cell receptor beta chains were read from a single sample in a study of cytomegalovirus exposure and HLA in healthy donors. The assay was immunoSEQ multiplex PCR, and TCRdb's table has in-frame clones only and misses some. This table has about 120,000 clones, around three quarters appearing once. The specimen sequenced was PBMCs. All receptors derive from a man aged 35-49 years in good health and CMV-seropositive. CDR3s include the opening cysteine and the closing phenylalanine or tryptophan. D genes are given only for firm matches. Size is stated for part of the rows, as once, few or many counts, or as a class when the clone is expanded.

V gene	D gene	J gene	CDR3 length	clone size	CDR3 protein	CDR3 DNA
TRBV4-3	-	TRBJ1-2	14	-	CASSYSKANYGYTF	TGCGCCAGCAGCTATAGTAAAGCTAACTATGGCTACACCTTC
TRBV28	TRBD1	TRBJ2-4	16	-	CASRNRGLLAKNIQYF	TGTGCCAGCAGAAACAGGGGTTTACTAGCCAAAAACATTCAGTACTTC
TRBV11-3	TRBD2	TRBJ2-1	15	-	CASSPLGGGYNEQFF	TGTGCCAGCAGCCCCCTGGGCGGGGGATACAATGAGCAGTTCTTC
TRBV5-6	TRBD2	TRBJ2-7	14	-	CASSPWGGLGEQYF	TGTGCCAGCAGCCCCTGGGGGGGTCTGGGCGAGCAGTACTTC
TRBV13	-	TRBJ2-7	14	-	CASSLGSFRGEQYF	TGTGCCAGCAGCCTCGGGTCATTCCGTGGGGAGCAGTACTTC
TRBV7-8	TRBD2	TRBJ2-5	17	-	CASSLGTSGGEKETQYF	TGTGCCAGCAGCTTGGGGACTAGCGGGGGGGAAAAGGAGACCCAGTACTTC
TRBV7-2	-	TRBJ2-7	13	-	CASSFHGAYEQYF	TGTGCCAGCAGCTTTCACGGGGCCTACGAGCAGTACTTC
TRBV5-4	TRBD1	TRBJ2-3	14	-	CASSSGTGLDTQYF	TGTGCCAGCAGCTCCGGGACAGGGTTAGATACGCAGTATTTT
TRBV4-2	-	TRBJ2-2	13	-	CASSRSTGEELFF	TGTGCCAGCAGCCGGTCGACTGGCGAGGAGCTGTTTTTT
TRBV7-9	-	TRBJ1-5	14	-	CASSFGDSSKPQHF	TGTGCCAGCAGCTTCGGGGATTCTTCCAAGCCCCAGCATTTT
TRBV2	TRBD1	TRBJ2-5	14	few	CASSVGRGRETQYF	TGTGCCAGCAGTGTCGGCAGGGGGCGAGAGACCCAGTACTTC
TRBV4-1	TRBD2	TRBJ2-1	17	-	CASSPLPSGGGDIEQFF	TGCGCCAGCAGCCCTCTGCCTAGCGGGGGGGGTGATATTGAGCAGTTCTTC
TRBV5-1	-	TRBJ2-1	15	-	CASSHGTSSTNEQFF	TGCGCCAGCAGCCACGGGACATCCTCTACCAATGAGCAGTTCTTC